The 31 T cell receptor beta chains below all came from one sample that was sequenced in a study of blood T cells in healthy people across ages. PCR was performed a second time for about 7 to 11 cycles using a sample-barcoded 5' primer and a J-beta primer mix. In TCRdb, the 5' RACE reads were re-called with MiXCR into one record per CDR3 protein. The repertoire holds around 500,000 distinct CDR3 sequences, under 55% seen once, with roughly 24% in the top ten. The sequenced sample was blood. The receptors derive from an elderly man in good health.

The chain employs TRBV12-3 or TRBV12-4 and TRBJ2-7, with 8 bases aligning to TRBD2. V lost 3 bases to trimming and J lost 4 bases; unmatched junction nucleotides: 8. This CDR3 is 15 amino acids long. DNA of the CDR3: TGTGCCAGCAGTTTTCTCGCGGGAGGAGTATACGAGCAGTACTTC. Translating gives CASSFLAGGVYEQYF.

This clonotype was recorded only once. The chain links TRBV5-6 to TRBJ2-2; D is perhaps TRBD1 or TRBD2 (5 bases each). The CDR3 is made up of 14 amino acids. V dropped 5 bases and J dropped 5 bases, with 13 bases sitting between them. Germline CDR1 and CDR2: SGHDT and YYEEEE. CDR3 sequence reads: CASRGDPTTGELFF. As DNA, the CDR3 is TGTGCCAGCAGGGGGGACCCCACAACCGGGGAGCTGTTTTTT.

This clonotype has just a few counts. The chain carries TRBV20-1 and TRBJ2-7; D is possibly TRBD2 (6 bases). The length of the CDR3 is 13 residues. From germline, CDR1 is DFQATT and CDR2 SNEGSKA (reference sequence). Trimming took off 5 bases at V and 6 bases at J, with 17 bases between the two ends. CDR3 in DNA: TGCAGTGCTCCCAAAAGTGGAGGGTCCGAGCAGTACTTC. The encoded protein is CSAPKSGGSEQYF.

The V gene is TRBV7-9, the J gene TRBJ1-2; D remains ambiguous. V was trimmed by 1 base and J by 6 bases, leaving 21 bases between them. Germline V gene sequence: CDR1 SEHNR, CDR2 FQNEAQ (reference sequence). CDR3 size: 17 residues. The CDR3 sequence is CASSLDWSPGERDGYTF. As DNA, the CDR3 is TGTGCCAGCAGCTTAGACTGGTCCCCCGGTGAGAGAGATGGCTACACCTTC. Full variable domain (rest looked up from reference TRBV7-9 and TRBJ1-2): DTGVSQNPRHKITKRGQNVTFRCDPISEHNRLYWYRQTLGQGPEFLTYFQNEAQLEKSRLLSDRFSAERPKGSFSTLEIQRTEQGDSAMYLCASSLDWSPGERDGYTFGSGTRLTVV.

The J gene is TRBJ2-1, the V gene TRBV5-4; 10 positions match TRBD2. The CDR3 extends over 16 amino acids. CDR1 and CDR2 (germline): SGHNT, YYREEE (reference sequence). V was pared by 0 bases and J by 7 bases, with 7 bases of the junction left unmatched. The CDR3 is CASSLDLAGARNEQFF. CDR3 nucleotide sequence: TGTGCCAGCAGCTTGGATCTAGCGGGGGCAAGGAATGAGCAGTTCTTC.

Written as DNA, the CDR3 is TGTGCCATCAGTGAGCACAGGGAGGAGACCCAGTACTTC. It yields the protein CAISEHREETQYF. The chain uses TRBV10-3 and TRBJ2-5; D may be TRBD1 (6 bases). V was cut by 2 bases and J by 5 bases, with 9 bases left in between. Germline V CDR1 and CDR2: ENHRY, SYGVKD. The CDR3 is made up of 13 amino acids.

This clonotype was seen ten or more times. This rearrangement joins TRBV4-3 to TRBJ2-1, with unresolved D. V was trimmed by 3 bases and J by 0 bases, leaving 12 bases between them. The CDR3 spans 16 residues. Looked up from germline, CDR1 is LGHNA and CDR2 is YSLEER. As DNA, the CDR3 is TGCGCCAGCAGCCAGTCCCCAGTCAGCTCCTACAATGAGCAGTTCTTC. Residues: CASSQSPVSSYNEQFF.

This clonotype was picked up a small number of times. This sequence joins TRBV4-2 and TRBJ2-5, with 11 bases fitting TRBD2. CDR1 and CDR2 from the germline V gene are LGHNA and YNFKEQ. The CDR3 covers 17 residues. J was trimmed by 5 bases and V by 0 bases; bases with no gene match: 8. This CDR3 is CASSQEGSGREGETQYF. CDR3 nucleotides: TGTGCCAGCAGCCAAGAGGGTAGCGGGAGGGAGGGTGAGACCCAGTACTTC.

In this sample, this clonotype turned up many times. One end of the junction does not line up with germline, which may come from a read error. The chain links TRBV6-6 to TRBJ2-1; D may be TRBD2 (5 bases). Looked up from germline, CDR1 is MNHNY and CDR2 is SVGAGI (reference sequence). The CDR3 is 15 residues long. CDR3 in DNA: TGTGCCAGCAGATCTAGCTCGTTTGCCTACGATGAGCAGTTCTTC. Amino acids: CASRSSSFAYDEQFF.

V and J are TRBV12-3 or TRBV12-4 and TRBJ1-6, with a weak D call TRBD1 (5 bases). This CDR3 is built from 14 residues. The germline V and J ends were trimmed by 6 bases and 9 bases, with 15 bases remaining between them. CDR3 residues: CASSPDGDGSPLHF. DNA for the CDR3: TGTGCCAGCAGCCCGGACGGGGACGGTTCACCCCTCCACTTT.

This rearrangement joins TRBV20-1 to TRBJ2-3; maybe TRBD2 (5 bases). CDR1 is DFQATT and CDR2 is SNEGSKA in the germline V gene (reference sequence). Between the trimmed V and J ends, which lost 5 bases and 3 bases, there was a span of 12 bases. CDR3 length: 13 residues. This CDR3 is CSAPAGGTDTQYF. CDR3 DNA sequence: TGCAGTGCTCCGGCGGGTGGGACAGATACGCAGTATTTT.

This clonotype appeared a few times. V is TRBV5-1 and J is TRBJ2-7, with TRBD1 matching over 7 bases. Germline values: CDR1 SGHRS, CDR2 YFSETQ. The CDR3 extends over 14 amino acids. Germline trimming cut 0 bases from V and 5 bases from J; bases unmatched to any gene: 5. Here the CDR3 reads CASSLGQGGHEQYF. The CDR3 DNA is TGCGCCAGCAGCTTGGGACAGGGTGGACACGAGCAGTACTTC.

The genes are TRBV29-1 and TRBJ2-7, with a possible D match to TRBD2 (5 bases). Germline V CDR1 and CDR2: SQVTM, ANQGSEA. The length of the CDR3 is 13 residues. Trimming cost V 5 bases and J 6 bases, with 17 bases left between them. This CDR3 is CSVRTGEWGEQYF. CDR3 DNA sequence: TGCAGCGTTAGGACTGGAGAGTGGGGCGAGCAGTACTTC.

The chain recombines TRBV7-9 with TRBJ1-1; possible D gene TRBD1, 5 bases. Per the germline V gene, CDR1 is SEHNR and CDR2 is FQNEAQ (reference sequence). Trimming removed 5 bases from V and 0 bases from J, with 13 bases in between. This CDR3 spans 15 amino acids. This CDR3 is CASSPATDMNTEAFF. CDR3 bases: TGTGCCAGCAGCCCAGCGACAGACATGAACACTGAAGCTTTCTTT.

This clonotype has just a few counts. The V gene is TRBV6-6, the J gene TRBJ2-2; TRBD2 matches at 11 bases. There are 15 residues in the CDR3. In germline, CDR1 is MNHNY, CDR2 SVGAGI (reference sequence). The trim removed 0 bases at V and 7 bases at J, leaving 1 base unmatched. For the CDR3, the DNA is TGTGCCAGCAGTTACTCCCTAGCGGGGGGCGGGGAGCTGTTTTTT. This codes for CASSYSLAGGGELFF.

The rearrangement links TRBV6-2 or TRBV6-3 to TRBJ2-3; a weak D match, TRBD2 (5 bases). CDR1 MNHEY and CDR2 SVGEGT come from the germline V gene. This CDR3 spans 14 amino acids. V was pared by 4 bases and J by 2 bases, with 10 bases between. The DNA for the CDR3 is TGTGCCAGCAGTTCCGGACTGGTCACAGATACGCAGTATTTT. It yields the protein CASSSGLVTDTQYF.

The CDR3 region is CASSLAPGRHIQYF. The CDR3 DNA follows: TGTGCCAGCAGCTTAGCCCCAGGGCGACACATTCAGTACTTC. This chain uses TRBV7-3 with TRBJ2-4; D might be TRBD1 (5 bases). Germline V gives CDR1 SGHTA, CDR2 FQGTGA. The CDR3 has 14 amino acids. V was cut by 2 bases and J by 8 bases, with 13 bases left in between. The variable domain in full, completed from reference TRBV7-3 and TRBJ2-4, reads GAGVSQTPSNKVTEKGKYVELRCDPISGHTALYWYRQSLGQGPEFLIYFQGTGAADDSGLPNDRFFAVRPEGSVSTLKIQRTERGDSAVYLCASSLAPGRHIQYFGAGTRLSVL.

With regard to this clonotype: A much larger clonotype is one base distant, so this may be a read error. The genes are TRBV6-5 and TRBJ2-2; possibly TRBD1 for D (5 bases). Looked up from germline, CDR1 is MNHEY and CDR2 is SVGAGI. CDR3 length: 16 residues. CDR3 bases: TGTGCCTGCAGTTACCGTCCAGGGCTGGGCACCGGGGAGCTGTTTTTT. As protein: CACSYRPGLGTGELFF.

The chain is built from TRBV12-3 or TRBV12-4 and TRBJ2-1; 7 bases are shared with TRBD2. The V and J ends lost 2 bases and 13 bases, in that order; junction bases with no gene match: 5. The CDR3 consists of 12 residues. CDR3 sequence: CASSLILGLQFF. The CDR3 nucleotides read TGTGCCAGCAGTTTAATCTTGGGACTACAGTTCTTC.

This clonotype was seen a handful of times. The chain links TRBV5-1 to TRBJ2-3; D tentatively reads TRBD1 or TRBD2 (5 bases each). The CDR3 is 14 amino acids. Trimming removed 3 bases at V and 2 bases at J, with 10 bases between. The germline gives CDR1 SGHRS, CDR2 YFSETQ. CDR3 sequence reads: CASSSGDHTDTQYF. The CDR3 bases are TGCGCCAGCAGCTCCGGGGACCACACAGATACGCAGTATTTT.

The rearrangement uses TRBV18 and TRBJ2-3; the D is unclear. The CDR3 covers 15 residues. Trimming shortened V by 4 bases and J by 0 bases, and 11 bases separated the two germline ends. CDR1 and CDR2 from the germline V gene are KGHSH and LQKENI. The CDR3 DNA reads TGTGCCAGCTCACTCAACACGGGTAGCACAGATACGCAGTATTTT. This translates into CASSLNTGSTDTQYF.

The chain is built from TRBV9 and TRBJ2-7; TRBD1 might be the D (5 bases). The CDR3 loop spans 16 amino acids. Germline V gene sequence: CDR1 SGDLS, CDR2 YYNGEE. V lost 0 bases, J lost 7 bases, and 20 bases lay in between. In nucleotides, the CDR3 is TGTGCCAGCAGCGTAGAGGGGAAGTACATCGGCAATGAGCAGTACTTC. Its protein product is CASSVEGKYIGNEQYF.

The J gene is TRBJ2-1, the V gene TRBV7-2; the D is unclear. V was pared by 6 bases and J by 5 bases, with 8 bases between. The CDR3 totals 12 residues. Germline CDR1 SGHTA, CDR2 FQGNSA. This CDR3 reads CASREVNNEQFF. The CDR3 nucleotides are TGTGCCAGCAGGGAAGTGAACAATGAGCAGTTCTTC.

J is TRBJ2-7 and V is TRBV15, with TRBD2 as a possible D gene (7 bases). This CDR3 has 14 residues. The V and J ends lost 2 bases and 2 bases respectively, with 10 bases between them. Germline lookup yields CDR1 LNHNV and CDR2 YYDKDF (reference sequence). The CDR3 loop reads CATSRSGGPYEQYF. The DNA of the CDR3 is TGTGCCACCAGCAGATCGGGGGGCCCCTACGAGCAGTACTTC.

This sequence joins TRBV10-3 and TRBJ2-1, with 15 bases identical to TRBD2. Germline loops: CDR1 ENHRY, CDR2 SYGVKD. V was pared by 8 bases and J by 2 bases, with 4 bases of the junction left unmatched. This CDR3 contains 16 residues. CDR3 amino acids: CAISGTSGRTYNEQFF. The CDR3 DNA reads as TGTGCCATCTCGGGGACTAGCGGGAGGACCTACAATGAGCAGTTCTTC.

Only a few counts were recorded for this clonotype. The CDR3: CSASGGAEYNEQFF. The CDR3 nucleotides are TGCAGTGCTAGCGGGGGGGCGGAGTACAATGAGCAGTTCTTC. The J gene is TRBJ2-1, the V gene TRBV20-1, with TRBD2 matching 8 bases. From germline, CDR1 is DFQATT and CDR2 SNEGSKA (reference sequence). There are 14 residues in the CDR3. V trimming: 3 bases; J trimming: 4 bases; junction bases outside the gene matches: 5.

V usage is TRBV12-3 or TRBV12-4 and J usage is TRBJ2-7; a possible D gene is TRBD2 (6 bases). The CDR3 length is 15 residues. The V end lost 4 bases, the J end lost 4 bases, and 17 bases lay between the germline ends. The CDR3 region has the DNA TGTGCCAGCAGTTGGGGGGAAGTAATTATATACGAGCAGTACTTC. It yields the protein CASSWGEVIIYEQYF.

CDR3 nucleotides: TGTGCCAGCAGCTGGACAGGGGTCAATGAGCAGTTCTTC. Its translation is CASSWTGVNEQFF. The rearrangement uses TRBV7-6 and TRBJ2-1, with TRBD1 identical over 9 bases. This CDR3 spans 13 amino acids. Germline V gene data show CDR1 as SGHVS and CDR2 as FNYEAQ. V was clipped by 4 bases and J by 6 bases; unmatched bases: 1.

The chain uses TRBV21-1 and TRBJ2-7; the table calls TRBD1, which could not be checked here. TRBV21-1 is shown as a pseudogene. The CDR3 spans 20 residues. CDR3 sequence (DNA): TGTGCCAGCAGCAAAGGGGCCCGGGACGGCCGAGGCGGGAGTACCTACGAGCAGTACTTC. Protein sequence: CASSKGARDGRGGSTYEQYF.

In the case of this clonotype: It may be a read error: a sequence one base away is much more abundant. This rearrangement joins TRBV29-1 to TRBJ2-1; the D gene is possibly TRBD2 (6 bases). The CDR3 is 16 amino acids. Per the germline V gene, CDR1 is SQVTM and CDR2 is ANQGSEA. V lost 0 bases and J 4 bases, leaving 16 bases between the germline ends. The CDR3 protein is CSVEDPLAGRYNEQFF. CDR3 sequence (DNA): TGCAGCGTTGAAGATCCTCTAGCAGGGAGGTACAATGAGCAGTTCTTC.

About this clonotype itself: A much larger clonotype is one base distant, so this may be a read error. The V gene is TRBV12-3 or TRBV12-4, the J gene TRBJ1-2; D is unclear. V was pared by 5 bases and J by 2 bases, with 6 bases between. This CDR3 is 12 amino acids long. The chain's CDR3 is CASSQRNYGYTF. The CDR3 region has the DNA TGTGCCAGCAGTCAGAGGAACTATGGCTACACCTTC.